This TCR beta chain derives from a study of shared clonotypes between healthy human individuals (dated by TCRdb to 2019 to 2021). Regarding the research as a whole: A few men and two women, aged 18 to 49 years, made up the cohort. Per donor, three plates each were used for CD4 naive and CD4 memory, two for CD8 naive, and one for CD8 memory. To increase sequencing depth and limit assay-specific biases, different laboratories used diverse techniques to prepare libraries and sequence TCR repertoires. To estimate repertoire size and how much clonotypes are shared between individuals, the study performed deep sequencing of blood TCR repertoires from about five healthy adults. Each donor's leukapheresis produced roughly between roughly 0.94 and 9.5 billion PBMCs. What the study reported, not specific to this receptor: Sharing across a few donors was observed for 4.5% to 6.5% of naive CD4, about 3.2% of naive CD8, about 2.3% of memory CD4, and around 0.42% of memory CD8 clonotypes. Sampling was limited to blood, and TCR repertoires in tissue likely differ from TCR repertoires in blood. Incomplete sequencing was indicated by rarefaction of sorted-subset datasets, despite the large sequencing depth. Pairwise subsampling indicated that sequencing depth was expected to affect the degree of clonotype sharing among donors. Clonotypes shared by all four sorted-subset donors showed higher generation probabilities than non-shared clonotypes. Naive subsets generally had larger estimated clonotype richness than memory subsets did. The small number of donors limited the genetic and exposure-history diversity represented.

TCR CDR3 regions were amplified from genomic DNA by multiplex PCR using the deep immunoSEQ assay. Genomic DNA extracted from each cell subset was distributed evenly over all wells of several immunoSEQ 96-well plates, and each plate served as one replicate. Each replicate PCR for sorted subsets received around 210 ng genomic DNA, equal to 28,000 or so T cell genomes. The purified libraries were quantified using a Qubit 3.0 fluorometer, sized with a Bioanalyzer 2100, and then quantified again using the KAPA Library Quantification kit. A separate single-read 150-cycle Illumina NextSeq 550 flow cell was used to sequence each immunoSEQ 96-well plate. For the original study's pipeline: Because the immunoSEQ output held only junctional sequences and lacked quality scores, the filtering could not match the filtering applied to full-length reads. Sequences were annotated with PyIR, a Python wrapper for IgBLAST v1.9, using IMGT germline references to assign V/J genes and CDR3. Reads were filtered out if the reads had weak V/J assignments (E-value above 1e-6), no CDR3, stop codons, out-of-frame junctions, or ambiguous translated residues. V3J clonotypes were defined as sequences sharing the same inferred V gene, J gene, and CDR3 amino acid sequence. Percentage overlap between repertoires was calculated by dividing the number of shared unique clonotypes by the size of the smaller repertoire. RTK rarefaction, the Chao1 estimator, and Recon v2.1 estimates of unobserved clonotypes were used to assess repertoire richness. OLGA was used to compute generation probabilities for all TCRbeta clonotypes that the gDNA method yielded from a few donors. This immuneACCESS table, as held by TCRdb, lists in-frame sequences with V and J called but not all clones. Of the missing ones, under half trace to an unresolved V gene in checked studies; the others have no known cause. V, J and clone size are those of that table, while D and trimming were read from the DNA. The sample table records approximately 95,000 clones; roughly two thirds of these occur just once. Jointly, the top ten make up more than 40% of the sample.

Reading the germline V gene (reference sequence) gives CDR1 SEHNR and CDR2 FQNEAQ. The CDR3 holds 15 amino acids from the cysteine to the phenylalanine. Only the CDR3 region is kept as DNA, spanning 45 bases read in frame from base 1. The junction carries 20 bases between V and J, which are trimmed by 5 bases and 7 bases respectively. Of note for this clone: Its binding antigen is unknown. Base qualities are missing; no much larger clone stands one base away.

The donors were healthy, HIV-negative adults who had no recently reported acute infections or vaccinations. Only Caucasian adults living in Nashville, Tennessee, USA were represented among the donors. CD8 memory samples were composed of magnetically selected CD45RO+ cells combined with CCR7-negative CD45RA+ effector memory (TemRA) cells. Blood was obtained by leukapheresis, after which PBMCs were separated by Ficoll-Histopaque density gradient centrifugation and cryopreserved in liquid nitrogen vapor phase. Purity and quantity of every magnetically sorted T cell population were checked by analytical flow cytometry. From each sorted fraction, genomic DNA was isolated and quantified by UV absorbance on a Nanodrop 2000c.

This clonotype was obtained from a man aged 25-45 years in good health. The specimen sequenced was memory CD8+ T cells sorted from blood. The cell subset or site tag for this specimen amounts to: CD45RO+ cells pooled with CCR7-negative TemRA cells. This receptor chain uses TRBV7-9 and TRBJ1-2; TRBD1 is a possible D gene, resting on 5 matching bases. The CDR3 region has the sequence CASSGPGRGMAGYTF. The base sequence is TGTGCCAGCAGCGGCCCGGGACGGGGTATGGCTGGCTACACCTTC.